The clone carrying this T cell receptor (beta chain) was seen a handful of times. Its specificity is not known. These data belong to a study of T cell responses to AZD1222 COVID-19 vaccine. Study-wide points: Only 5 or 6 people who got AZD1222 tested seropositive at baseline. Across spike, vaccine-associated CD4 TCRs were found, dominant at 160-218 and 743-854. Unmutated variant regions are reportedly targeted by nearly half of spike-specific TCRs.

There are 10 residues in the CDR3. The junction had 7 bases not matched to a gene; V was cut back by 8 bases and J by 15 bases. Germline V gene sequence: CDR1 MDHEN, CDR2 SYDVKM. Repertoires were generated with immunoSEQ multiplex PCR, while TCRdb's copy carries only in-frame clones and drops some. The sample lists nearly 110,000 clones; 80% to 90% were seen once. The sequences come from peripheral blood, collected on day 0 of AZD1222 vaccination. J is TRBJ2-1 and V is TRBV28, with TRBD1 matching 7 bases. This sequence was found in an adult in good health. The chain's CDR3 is CASGRQGRFF. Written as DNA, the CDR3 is TGTGCCAGCGGCAGACAGGGACGGTTCTTC.